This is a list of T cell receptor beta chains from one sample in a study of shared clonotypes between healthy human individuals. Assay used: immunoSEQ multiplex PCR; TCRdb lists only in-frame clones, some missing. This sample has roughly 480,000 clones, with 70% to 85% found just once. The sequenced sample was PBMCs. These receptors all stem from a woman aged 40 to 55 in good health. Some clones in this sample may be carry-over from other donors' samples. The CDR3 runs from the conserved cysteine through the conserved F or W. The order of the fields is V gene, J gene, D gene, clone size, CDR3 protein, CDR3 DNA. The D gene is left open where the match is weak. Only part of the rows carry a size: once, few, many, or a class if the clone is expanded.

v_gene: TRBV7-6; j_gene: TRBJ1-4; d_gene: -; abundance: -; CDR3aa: CASSEWTVQNEKLFF; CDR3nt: TGTGCCAGCAGCGAATGGACCGTCCAAAATGAAAAACTGTTTTTT
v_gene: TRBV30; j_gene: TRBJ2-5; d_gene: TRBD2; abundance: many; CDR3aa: CAWNLAGAEETQYF; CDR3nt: TGTGCCTGGAATCTAGCGGGAGCAGAGGAGACCCAGTACTTC
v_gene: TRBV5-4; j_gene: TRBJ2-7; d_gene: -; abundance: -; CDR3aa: CASSLDQYEQYF; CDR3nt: TGTGCCAGCAGCTTGGATCAATACGAGCAGTACTTC
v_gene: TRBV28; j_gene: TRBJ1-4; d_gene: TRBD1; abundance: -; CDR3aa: CASRSQGADEKLFF; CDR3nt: TGTGCCAGCAGGTCACAGGGGGCAGATGAAAAACTGTTTTTT
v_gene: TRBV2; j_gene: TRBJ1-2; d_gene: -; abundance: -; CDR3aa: CASSSGQGGYGYTF; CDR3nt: TGTGCCAGCAGTTCCGGCCAGGGAGGTTATGGCTACACCTTC
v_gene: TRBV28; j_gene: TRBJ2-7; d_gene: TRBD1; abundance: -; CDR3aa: CASSSGTGWRYEQYF; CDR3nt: TGTGCCAGCAGTTCCGGGACAGGGTGGAGGTACGAGCAGTACTTC
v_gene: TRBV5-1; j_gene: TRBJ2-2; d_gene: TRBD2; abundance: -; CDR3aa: CASSPGVAGSITGELFF; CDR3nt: TGCGCCAGCAGCCCTGGGGTAGCGGGATCAATCACCGGGGAGCTGTTTTTT
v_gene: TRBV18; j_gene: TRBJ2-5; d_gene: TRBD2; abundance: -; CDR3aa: CASSPRSSGRQETQYF; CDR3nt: TGTGCCAGCTCACCGCGGTCTAGCGGGAGACAAGAGACCCAGTACTTC
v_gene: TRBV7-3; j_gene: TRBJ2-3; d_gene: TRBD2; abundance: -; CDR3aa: CASSLGGLAGGADTQYF; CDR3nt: TGTGCCAGCAGCTTAGGTGGACTAGCGGGAGGGGCAGATACGCAGTATTTT
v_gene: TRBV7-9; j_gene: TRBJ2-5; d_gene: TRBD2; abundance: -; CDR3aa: CASSPGTTQEAQYF; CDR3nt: TGTGCCAGCAGTCCCGGGACTACACAAGAGGCCCAGTACTTC
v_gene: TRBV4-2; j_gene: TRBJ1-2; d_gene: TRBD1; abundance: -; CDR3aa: CASSQLPGQDYGYTF; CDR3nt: TGTGCCAGCAGCCAGCTCCCGGGACAGGACTATGGCTACACCTTC
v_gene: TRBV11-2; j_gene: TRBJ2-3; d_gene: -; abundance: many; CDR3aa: CASSFTDTQYF; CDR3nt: TGTGCCAGCAGCTTTACAGATACGCAGTATTTT
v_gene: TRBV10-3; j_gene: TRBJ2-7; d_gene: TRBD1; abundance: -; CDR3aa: CAISAGQGGDEQYF; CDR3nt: TGTGCCATCAGCGCGGGACAGGGGGGCGACGAGCAGTACTTC
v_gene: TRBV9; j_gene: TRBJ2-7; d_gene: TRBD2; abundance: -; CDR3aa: CASSAAALAGANEQYF; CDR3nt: TGTGCCAGCAGCGCCGCTGCTCTAGCGGGTGCTAACGAGCAGTACTTC
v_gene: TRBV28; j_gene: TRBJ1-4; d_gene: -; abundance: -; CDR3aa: CASSPAGTPTTNEKLFF; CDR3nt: TGTGCCAGCAGTCCGGCCGGGACACCTACAACTAATGAAAAACTGTTTTTT
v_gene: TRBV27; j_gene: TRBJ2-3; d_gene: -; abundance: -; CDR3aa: CASSLENAAGTSTDTQYF; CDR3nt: TGTGCCAGCAGTTTAGAGAACGCGGCGGGAACAAGCACAGATACGCAGTATTTT
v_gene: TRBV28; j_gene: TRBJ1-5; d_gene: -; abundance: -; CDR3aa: CASSLDSQRPQHF; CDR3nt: TGTGCCAGCAGTTTGGACAGCCAGAGGCCCCAGCATTTT
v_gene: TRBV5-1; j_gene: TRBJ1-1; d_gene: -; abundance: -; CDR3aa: CASSFQGSDNTEAFF; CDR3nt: TGCGCCAGCAGCTTCCAGGGATCGGATAACACTGAAGCTTTCTTT
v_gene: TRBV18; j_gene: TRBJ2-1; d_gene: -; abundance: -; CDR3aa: CASSPWGDRNEQFF; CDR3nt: TGTGCCAGCTCACCTTGGGGAGACAGGAATGAGCAGTTCTTC
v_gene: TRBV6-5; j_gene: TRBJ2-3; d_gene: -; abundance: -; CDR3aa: CASSDTGLGTQYF; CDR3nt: TGTGCCAGCAGTGATACAGGGTTGGGGACGCAGTATTTT
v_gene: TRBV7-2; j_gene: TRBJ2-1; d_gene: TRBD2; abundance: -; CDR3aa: CASSLRGGLAGSNEQFF; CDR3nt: TGTGCCAGCAGCCTTAGGGGAGGACTAGCGGGATCTAATGAGCAGTTCTTC
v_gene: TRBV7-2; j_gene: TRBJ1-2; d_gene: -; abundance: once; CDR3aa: CASSSPQGLGYTF; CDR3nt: TGTGCCAGCAGCTCCCCTCAGGGTCTTGGCTACACCTTC
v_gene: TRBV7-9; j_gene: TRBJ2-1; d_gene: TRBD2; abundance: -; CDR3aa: CASSALAESYNEQFF; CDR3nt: TGTGCCAGCAGCGCTCTAGCGGAGTCCTACAATGAGCAGTTCTTC
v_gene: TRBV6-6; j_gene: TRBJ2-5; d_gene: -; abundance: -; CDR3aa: CASSYTRAQETQYF; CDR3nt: TGTGCCAGCAGTTACACACGGGCCCAAGAGACCCAGTACTTC
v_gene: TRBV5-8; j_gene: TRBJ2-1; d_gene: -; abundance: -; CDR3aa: CASSSAGRVYNEQFF; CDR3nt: TGTGCCAGCAGCTCAGCGGGCAGGGTCTACAATGAGCAGTTCTTC
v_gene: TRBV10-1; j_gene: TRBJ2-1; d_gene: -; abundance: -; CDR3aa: CASSRKVGQFF; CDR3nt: TGCGCCAGCAGTCGCAAAGTTGGTCAGTTCTTC
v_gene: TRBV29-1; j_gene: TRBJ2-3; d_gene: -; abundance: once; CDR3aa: CSVEMPGTDTQYF; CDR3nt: TGCAGCGTTGAGATGCCTGGGACAGATACGCAGTATTTT
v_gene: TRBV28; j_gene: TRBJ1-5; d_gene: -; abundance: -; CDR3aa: CASGQGGRANQPQHF; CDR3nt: TGTGCCAGCGGGCAGGGAGGGAGGGCCAATCAGCCCCAGCATTTT
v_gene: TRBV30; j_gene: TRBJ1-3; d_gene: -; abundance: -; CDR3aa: CVLKLGAGNTIYF; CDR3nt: TGTGTTCTAAAACTGGGGGCTGGAAACACCATATATTTT
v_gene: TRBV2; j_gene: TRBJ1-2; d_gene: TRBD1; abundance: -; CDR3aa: CASRRDRAGGYTF; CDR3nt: TGTGCCAGCAGGAGAGACAGGGCAGGAGGCTACACCTTC
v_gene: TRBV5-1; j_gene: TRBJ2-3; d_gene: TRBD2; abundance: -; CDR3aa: CASRRAGEGDTQYF; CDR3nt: TGCGCCAGCAGACGAGCGGGAGAGGGGGATACGCAGTATTTT
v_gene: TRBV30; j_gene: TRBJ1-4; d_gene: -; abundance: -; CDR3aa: CACILGGVATNEKLFF; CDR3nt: TGTGCCTGCATCCTAGGAGGGGTTGCAACTAATGAAAAACTGTTTTTT
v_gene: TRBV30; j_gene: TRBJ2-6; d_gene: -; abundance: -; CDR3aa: CAWSKEFGQMFLSGANVLTF; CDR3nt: TGTGCCTGGAGTAAGGAGTTCGGACAGATGTTCCTCTCTGGGGCCAACGTCCTGACTTTC
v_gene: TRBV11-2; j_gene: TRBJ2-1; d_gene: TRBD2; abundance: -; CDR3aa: CASSSPTSGRNNEQFF; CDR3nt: TGTGCCAGCAGCTCCCCGACTAGCGGGAGGAACAATGAGCAGTTCTTC
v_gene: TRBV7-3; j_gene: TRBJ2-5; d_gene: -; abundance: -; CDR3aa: CASSLYSAAGQETQYF; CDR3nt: TGTGCCAGCAGCTTATATTCTGCGGCGGGCCAGGAGACCCAGTACTTC
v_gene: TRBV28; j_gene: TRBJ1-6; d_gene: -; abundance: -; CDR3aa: CASSRLDIMVHF; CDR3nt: TGTGCCAGCAGCCGATTGGACATTATGGTCCACTTT
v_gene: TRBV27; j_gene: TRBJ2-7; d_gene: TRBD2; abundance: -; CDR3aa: CASSLTTSVFYTEQYF; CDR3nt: TGTGCCAGCAGTCTCACTACTAGCGTTTTTTACACGGAGCAGTACTTC
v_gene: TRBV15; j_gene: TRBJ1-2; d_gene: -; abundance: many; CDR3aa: CATSTRTGGYTF; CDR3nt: TGTGCCACCAGCACCCGGACGGGAGGCTACACCTTC
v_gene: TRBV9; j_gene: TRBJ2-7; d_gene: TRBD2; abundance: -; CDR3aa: CASSVGGGSGGSEQYF; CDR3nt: TGTGCCAGCAGCGTAGGAGGCGGGAGTGGGGGTAGCGAGCAGTACTTC
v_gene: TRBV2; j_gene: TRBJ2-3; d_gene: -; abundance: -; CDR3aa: CASSVGPDSTDTQYF; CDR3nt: TGTGCCAGCAGTGTCGGCCCCGATAGTACGGATACGCAGTATTTT
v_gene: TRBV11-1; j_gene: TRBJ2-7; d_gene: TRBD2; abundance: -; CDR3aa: CASSLGTSFAEQYF; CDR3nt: TGTGCCAGCAGCTTAGGGACTAGCTTCGCCGAGCAGTACTTC